These 24 T cell receptor beta chains came from one sample sequenced in a study of regulatory T cells in long-lasting Graves disease. The time point: newly diagnosed GD, antithyroid drugs for less than 3 months. From RNA extracted from PBMCs, the TCR library was made. Construction of the TCR beta libraries employed iRepertoire HTBI primers in conjunction with Arm-PCR of CDR3 regions. From the multiplex PCR reads, TCRdb called clonotypes with MiXCR, one entry per CDR3 protein. The sample lists about 450,000 distinct CDR3 sequences, over 15% occurring once. This sample also appeared in a second study, on T cells in Graves' hyperthyroidism and ophthalmopathy.

The material sequenced was peripheral blood mononuclear cells (PBMCs), taken at new diagnosis, from a patient treated with antithyroid drugs. All receptors derive from a woman aged 25 to 39 with Graves disease.

There are many counts of this clonotype. V and J are TRBV20-1 and TRBJ2-1, with 13 positions matching TRBD2. V shed 0 bases, J shed 3 bases, and the junction held 8 bases outside the gene matches. Germline CDR1 DFQATT, CDR2 SNEGSKA (reference sequence). The CDR3 length is 18 residues. The CDR3 sequence: CSARDLDGLAGVYNEQFF. In nucleotides, the CDR3 is TGCAGTGCTAGAGATCTGGACGGACTAGCGGGAGTCTACAATGAGCAGTTCTTC.

The sample holds many counts of this clonotype. This chain connects TRBV28 to TRBJ2-7, with D hard to call. Trimming shortened V by 3 bases and J by 0 bases, and 15 bases separated the two germline ends. Germline assignment: CDR1 MDHEN and CDR2 SYDVKM. This CDR3 contains 16 residues. The CDR3 DNA sequence: TGTGCCAGCAGTTTTTTAAGTGGGTCGGACTCCTACGAGCAGTACTTC. Its protein product is CASSFLSGSDSYEQYF. The complete variable domain, with remaining parts taken from reference TRBV28 and TRBJ2-7, reads DVKVTQSSRYLVKRTGEKVFLECVQDMDHENMFWYRQDPGLGLRLIYFSYDVKMKEKGDIPEGYSVSREKKERFSLILESASTNQTSMYLCASSFLSGSDSYEQYFGPGTRLTVT.

The rearrangement links TRBV20-1 to TRBJ1-5, with 7 bases aligning to TRBD1. There are 17 residues in the CDR3. Trimming at V came to 6 bases and at J to 3 bases, leaving 17 bases not matched to a gene. Germline values: CDR1 DFQATT, CDR2 SNEGSKA (reference sequence). The CDR3 here is CSAIYEKTGTYNQPQHF. The DNA for the CDR3 is TGCAGTGCGATATATGAAAAGACAGGGACCTACAATCAGCCCCAGCATTTT.

This clonotype was counted a few times. The V and J genes are TRBV15 and TRBJ1-2; perhaps TRBD1 as D (5 bases). The CDR3 is made up of 14 amino acids. CDR1 is LNHNV and CDR2 is YYDKDF in the germline V gene (reference sequence). Trimming left V 4 bases short and J 2 bases short, with 11 bases between. The CDR3 region has the DNA TGTGCCACCAGCAAATCGGGACTCAACTATGGCTACACCTTC. Its translation is CATSKSGLNYGYTF.

In this sample, this clonotype turned up a few times. V gene TRBV6-1 combines with J gene TRBJ1-6; unclear D gene. There are 15 residues in the CDR3. CDR1 is MNHNS, CDR2 SASEGT, per germline. Trimming took off 5 bases at V and 8 bases at J, with 16 bases between the two ends. The CDR3 is CASSKNGPSHSPLHF. The CDR3 DNA reads as TGTGCCAGCAGTAAGAACGGCCCATCTCATTCACCCCTCCACTTT.

This clonotype was picked up a small number of times. V gene TRBV28 combines with J gene TRBJ2-3; D gene ambiguous. Germline CDR1 reads MDHEN; CDR2 reads SYDVKM. There are 14 residues in the CDR3. V gave up 6 bases and J gave up 8 bases, with 18 bases separating them. CDR3 protein: CASSVESGAATQYF. The CDR3 DNA reads as TGTGCCAGCAGCGTGGAGTCGGGTGCGGCTACGCAGTATTTT. Variable domain in full (rest from reference TRBV28 and TRBJ2-3): DVKVTQSSRYLVKRTGEKVFLECVQDMDHENMFWYRQDPGLGLRLIYFSYDVKMKEKGDIPEGYSVSREKKERFSLILESASTNQTSMYLCASSVESGAATQYFGPGTRLTVL.

This clonotype was seen at least ten times. The CDR3 is CAILSSYNEQFF. DNA for the CDR3: TGTGCCATCCTTAGCTCCTACAATGAGCAGTTCTTC. The chain links TRBV10-3 to TRBJ2-1; D is undetermined. Germline V CDR1 and CDR2: ENHRY, SYGVKD. CDR3 length equals 12 residues. V was cut by 8 bases and J by 0 bases, with 5 bases left in between.

In its sample, this clonotype was seen a few times. J is TRBJ1-4 and V is TRBV7-9; no firm D call. V gave up 0 bases and J gave up 0 bases, with 17 bases separating them. CDR1 SEHNR and CDR2 FQNEAQ come from the germline V gene (reference sequence). The CDR3 sequence is 19 residues long. CDR3 in amino acids: CASSLAEGIFAATNEKLFF. The CDR3 DNA follows: TGTGCCAGCAGCTTAGCGGAGGGCATTTTCGCTGCAACTAATGAAAAACTGTTTTTT. Complete variable domain (other parts from reference TRBV7-9 and TRBJ1-4): DTGVSQNPRHKITKRGQNVTFRCDPISEHNRLYWYRQTLGQGPEFLTYFQNEAQLEKSRLLSDRFSAERPKGSFSTLEIQRTEQGDSAMYLCASSLAEGIFAATNEKLFFGSGTQLSVL.

This clonotype was seen ten or more times. The rearrangement joins TRBV28 to TRBJ2-3; TRBD1 is a possible D gene (6 bases). The germline V and J ends were trimmed by 4 bases and 7 bases, with 18 bases remaining between them. CDR1 MDHEN and CDR2 SYDVKM come from the germline V gene. The CDR3 loop spans 15 amino acids. Written as DNA, the CDR3 is TGTGCCAGCAGTTCCTCCAGGGGTCGTCCCCATACGCAGTATTTT. Protein: CASSSSRGRPHTQYF.

This clonotype was seen a handful of times. The genes are TRBV3-1 and TRBJ2-7; TRBD1 matches at 8 bases. The CDR3 has 16 residues. V trimming: 0 bases; J trimming: 3 bases; junction bases outside the gene matches: 7. The germline V gene has CDR1 LGHDT and CDR2 YNNKEL (reference sequence). In DNA, the CDR3 is TGTGCCAGCAGCCAAGAGGGCCGGACAGGGAACTACGAGCAGTACTTC. It encodes CASSQEGRTGNYEQYF.

This clonotype showed up many times. The V call is TRBV7-2, the J call TRBJ1-2; D might be TRBD1 (5 bases). V shed 2 bases and J shed 4 bases, with 11 bases lying between them. The CDR3 runs to 14 residues. In germline, CDR1 is SGHTA, CDR2 FQGNSA. Written as DNA, the CDR3 is TGTGCCAGCAGCTTATCGGCCACAGGCTATGGCTACACCTTC. It is translated as CASSLSATGYGYTF.

The chain employs TRBV15 and TRBJ2-3; TRBD2 agrees at 7 bases. The length of the CDR3 is 17 residues. The germline V gene encodes CDR1 LNHNV and CDR2 YYDKDF (reference sequence). V dropped 0 bases and J dropped 4; count of bases not matched to a gene: 10. The CDR3 nucleotides are TGTGCCACCAGCAGAGATTTTGGGGGGGAAAGTGCAGATACGCAGTATTTT. It translates to CATSRDFGGESADTQYF. The full variable domain, rest sourced from reference TRBV15 and TRBJ2-3, is DAMVIQNPRYQVTQFGKPVTLSCSQTLNHNVMYWYQQKSSQAPKLLFHYYDKDFNNEADTPDNFQSRRPNTSFCFLDIRSPGLGDTAMYLCATSRDFGGESADTQYFGPGTRLTVL.

This clonotype was seen many times. The genes are TRBV12-3 or TRBV12-4 and TRBJ1-1, with D perhaps TRBD1 (5 bases). Trimming removed 4 bases from V and 4 bases from J, with 16 bases in between. CDR3 length: 15 amino acids. In nucleotides, the CDR3 is TGTGCCAGCAGTTGGGCCCCCAGGGATAGCACTGAAGCTTTCTTT. Translation gives CASSWAPRDSTEAFF.

This clonotype was found many times. J is TRBJ2-4 and V is TRBV2; TRBD1 aligns across 8 bases. The CDR3 is made up of 14 amino acids. Germline-derived CDR1 and CDR2 are SNHLY and FYNNEI. V was pared by 6 bases and J by 7 bases, with 8 bases of the junction left unmatched. CDR3 sequence: CASRDGTGSNIQYF. The CDR3 region has the DNA TGTGCCAGCAGGGACGGGACAGGTTCTAACATTCAGTACTTC. The full variable domain, with the rest looked up from reference TRBV2 and TRBJ2-4, is EPEVTQTPSHQVTQMGQEVILRCVPISNHLYFYWYRQILGQKVEFLVSFYNNEISEKSEIFDDQFSVERPDGSNFTLKIRSTKLEDSAMYFCASRDGTGSNIQYFGAGTRLSVL.

This clonotype came up a few times. This chain joins TRBV28 and TRBJ1-5, with 7 positions matching TRBD1. This CDR3 is built from 15 residues. Unmatched junction bases numbered 9, after V lost 5 bases and J lost 5 bases. Germline lookup yields CDR1 MDHEN and CDR2 SYDVKM. The CDR3 loop is CASSRPGQADQPQHF. CDR3 in DNA: TGTGCCAGCAGTCGGCCCGGACAGGCCGATCAGCCCCAGCATTTT. Variable domain in full (rest from reference TRBV28 and TRBJ1-5): DVKVTQSSRYLVKRTGEKVFLECVQDMDHENMFWYRQDPGLGLRLIYFSYDVKMKEKGDIPEGYSVSREKKERFSLILESASTNQTSMYLCASSRPGQADQPQHFGDGTRLSIL.

CDR3 sequence reads: CASRQGTVYGYTF. The CDR3 DNA follows: TGTGCCAGCAGACAAGGGACTGTCTATGGCTACACCTTC. The chain carries TRBV28 and TRBJ1-2, with D possibly TRBD1 on 5 matching bases. V was trimmed by 6 bases and J by 4 bases, leaving 12 bases between them. Germline-derived CDR1 and CDR2 are MDHEN and SYDVKM. The CDR3 is 13 amino acids.

This clonotype was detected ten times or more. The chain combines TRBV12-3 or TRBV12-4 with TRBJ2-7, with a weak D call TRBD2 (5 bases). The CDR3 covers 13 residues. The ends were cut back, 2 bases at V and 2 bases at J, with 7 bases in the middle. CDR3 nucleotide sequence: TGTGCCAGCAGTTTACTAGCTACCTACGAGCAGTACTTC. Translating it yields CASSLLATYEQYF.

This clonotype has at least ten counts. J is TRBJ2-1 and V is TRBV4-3, with 9 positions matching TRBD2. V was pared by 3 bases and J by 4 bases, with 7 bases of the junction left unmatched. There are 16 residues in the CDR3. Germline-derived CDR1 and CDR2 are LGHNA and YSLEER. CDR3 sequence: CASSQGGTSRYNEQFF. CDR3 in DNA: TGCGCCAGCAGCCAGGGGGGGACTAGCAGATACAATGAGCAGTTCTTC.

This clonotype has a handful of counts. The rearrangement links TRBV6-1 to TRBJ1-2; TRBD1 aligns across 8 bases. J gave up 8 bases and V 2 bases, and 4 bases lay outside the gene matches. Germline V gives CDR1 MNHNS, CDR2 SASEGT. CDR3 length equals 13 residues. CDR3 nucleotides: TGTGCCAGCAGTGAACGGACAGGGCTCGGCTACACCTTC. It encodes CASSERTGLGYTF.

This clonotype showed up many times. The chain links TRBV6-2 or TRBV6-3 to TRBJ1-1; 8 bases are a match to TRBD1. Germline values: CDR1 MNHEY, CDR2 SVGEGT. The CDR3 spans 13 residues. V shed 0 bases and J 8 bases; nucleotides not matched to a gene: 2. In DNA, the CDR3 is TGTGCCAGCAGTTACTCGACAGGGGACGAAGCTTTCTTT. Translated: CASSYSTGDEAFF.

In this sample, this clonotype turned up many times. The chain is built from TRBV6-2 or TRBV6-3 and TRBJ1-5; TRBD1 might be the D (6 bases). Germline values: CDR1 MNHEY, CDR2 SVGEGT. The CDR3 covers 13 residues. Deletions cut 0 bases from V and 15 bases from J, with 15 bases between. The CDR3 bases are TGTGCCAGCAGTTACTCGGACAGTCTGGATCGGCATTTT. Translating gives CASSYSDSLDRHF.

The sample holds many counts of this clonotype. The V and J genes are TRBV20-1 and TRBJ2-5; 7 bases match TRBD2. Per germline, CDR1 DFQATT and CDR2 SNEGSKA (reference sequence). The J segment lost 1 base and the V segment lost 4 bases, leaving 0 bases of the junction unmatched. The CDR3 is 12 amino acids. The CDR3, as DNA: TGCAGTGCTAAGCGGGGCCAAGAGACCCAGTACTTC. Encoded protein: CSAKRGQETQYF.

This clonotype was seen repeatedly, ten times or more. The rearrangement joins TRBV18 to TRBJ2-7; no clear D. Trimming removed 8 bases from V and 1 base from J, with 21 bases in between. The CDR3 consists of 16 residues. Per germline, CDR1 KGHSH and CDR2 LQKENI. In DNA form, the CDR3 reads TGTGCCAGCCGAAGGTCAGGCTCGTTGGCGTCCTACGAGCAGTACTTC. Amino acids: CASRRSGSLASYEQYF.

In the case of this clonotype: Since a much larger clone is just one base distant, this may be a read error. Since the CDR3 does not end with the conserved phenylalanine or tryptophan, this likely comes from a read error. The chain employs TRBV20-1 and TRBJ2-3; D remains unclear. The J call could be wrong; TRBJ1-1 is a better fit for the DNA end. Germline V gives CDR1 DFQATT, CDR2 SNEGSKA (reference sequence). The CDR3 contains 12 residues. The CDR3 protein is CSATGLNTEAFL. In DNA form, the CDR3 reads TGCAGTGCTACAGGATTGAACACTGAAGCTTTCCTT.